This T cell receptor (beta chain) was captured by sequencing in a study of blood T cell repertoires in COVID-19 (dated by TCRdb to the early 2020s). Background on the whole study: Collaborator samples came from the United States, Italy and Spain and covered acute and convalescent phases of COVID-19. The prospective study material was composed of cDNA or gDNA derived from T cells, B-cell-depleted T cells, or PBMCs. The sample metadata nearly always contained a de-identified subject ID, COVID-19 status, age in years and sex. The repertoires were made available in a free public database intended to serve as a resource for research on the immune response to SARS-CoV-2. The samples were drawn from the first 160 participants of the ongoing ImmuneRACE study and from some 1,300 subjects provided by 6 global collaborators. Subjects who had been exposed to COVID-19, were actively infected with it, or had recovered from it provided the deeply sampled blood TCRbeta repertoires that made up the dataset. Where available, HLA class I and class II types were obtained from metadata supplied by the sample provider rather than from assay-based typing. Beyond this particular receptor, the publication reports: How much clinical and demographic metadata was included differed by source and by participant, and the metadata was provided uncurated.

V is clipped by 6 bases and J by 7 bases, and the sequence between their germline boundaries is 13 bases long. Via the germline V gene, CDR1 is SQVTM and CDR2 ANQGSEA. Taken from cysteine to phenylalanine, the CDR3 has 11 residues. Just CDR3 DNA is preserved here, 33 bases in frame from base 1. In the prospective study, participants were about 18 to 95 years old, resided in 20 to 30 geographic areas of the United States, and were enrolled through a virtual design. Cohort assignment in the prospective study relied on participant-reported clinical history from a screening survey and a study questionnaire. ImmuneRACE Cohort 3 recovered participants were defined by two consecutive negative NP/OP PCR tests, healthcare professional clearance, or symptom resolution. In the prospective study, whole blood, serum and a nasopharyngeal or oropharyngeal swab were collected from each participant by mobile phlebotomists. Participants in the prospective study had the option to provide additional blood draws and questionnaires over a roughly two-month period. Blood samples from the prospective study were shipped frozen or at room temperature prior to DNA extraction.

TCRbeta CDR3 regions were amplified from genomic DNA by means of the immunoSEQ Assay, a bias-controlled multiplex PCR. The paper's processing steps were these. Within the assay, amplification of reference gene primers was used to estimate how many nucleated cells each sample contained. Sequence reads were collapsed and filtered to measure the absolute abundance of every unique TCRbeta CDR3 rearrangement. For each sample, productive Simpson clonality was calculated by taking the square root of Simpson's diversity index across productive rearrangements. TCRdb limited this immuneACCESS table to in-frame rearrangements with V and J called. A share of clones is missing; checked studies link under half to unresolved V genes, and the rest is unexplained. V and J calls and clone size follow that table, whereas D and trimming were derived from the DNA. A total of a few hundred thousand clones appear in this sample, around 85% of them only once. The biggest ten clones account for roughly 2% of the sample.

Points on this clone: Its binding antigen is unknown. Per-base quality was not reported, and no clone a single base away is much larger than it.

This clonotype originated in a man aged 25-45 years who had recovered from COVID-19. The rearrangement combines TRBV29-1 with TRBJ2-7, with a weak D call of TRBD2 (7 bases match). What was sequenced was PBMCs or T cells enriched from blood (not recorded which). The CDR3 region reads CSVSRGPEQYF. The DNA sequence is given as TGCAGCGTATCGCGGGGGCCTGAGCAGTACTTC.